This passage covers 32 T cell receptor beta chains from one sample sequenced in a study of blood T cells in healthy people across ages. PCR was performed a second time for about 7 to 11 cycles using a sample-barcoded 5' primer and a J-beta primer mix. TCRdb reanalysed the 5' RACE reads using MiXCR and keeps one entry per CDR3 protein. In the table there are a few hundred thousand distinct CDR3 sequences, over 45% of which are singletons. Sample: blood. Source of these receptors: a man aged 55-75 years in good health.

This clonotype was detected only a few times. The chain couples TRBV20-1 to TRBJ2-7, with 9 positions matching TRBD1. Germline V gene sequence: CDR1 DFQATT, CDR2 SNEGSKA (reference sequence). The CDR3 consists of 14 residues. V trimming: 6 bases; J trimming: 7 bases; junction bases outside the gene matches: 13. CDR3 residues: CSAGVGTGLEEQYF. DNA of the CDR3: TGCAGTGCAGGGGTCGGGACAGGGTTGGAGGAGCAGTACTTC.

This clonotype was recorded a few times. The chain recombines TRBV20-1 with TRBJ1-2; a weak D match, TRBD1 (5 bases). The CDR3 covers 10 residues. V was shortened by 6 bases and J by 9 bases, with 11 bases between the two germline ends. CDR1 and CDR2 from the germline V gene are DFQATT and SNEGSKA (reference sequence). CDR3 protein: CSAPDKSYTF. The DNA for the CDR3 is TGCAGTGCCCCGGACAAAAGCTACACCTTC.

The chain couples TRBV6-4 to TRBJ2-1; the match to TRBD2 covers 9 bases. The V and J ends lost 2 bases and 6 bases, in that order; junction bases with no gene match: 2. Germline CDR1 reads MRHNA; CDR2 reads SNTAGT. The CDR3 has 14 residues. The CDR3 reads CASSDSGGSNEQFF. Here the CDR3 DNA reads TGTGCCAGCAGTGACAGCGGGGGGAGCAATGAGCAGTTCTTC.

The chain joins TRBV4-2 to TRBJ2-1; tentative D call: TRBD2 (6 bases). Germline V gene lookup returns CDR1 LGHNA and CDR2 YNFKEQ. The CDR3 is made up of 13 amino acids. V lost 3 bases to trimming and J lost 6 bases, with 9 bases between them. Written as DNA, the CDR3 is TGTGCCAGCAGCCAGGGGAGGAGCAATGAGCAGTTCTTC. Translating gives CASSQGRSNEQFF.

The rearrangement links TRBV7-3 to TRBJ2-1, with 7 bases fitting TRBD2. CDR3 length: 16 amino acids. V gave up 1 base and J gave up 7 bases; unmatched junction bases: 10. Germline V CDR1 and CDR2: SGHTA, FQGTGA. The CDR3 sequence: CASSLRSGGRGNEQFF. In DNA form, the CDR3 reads TGTGCCAGCAGCTTAAGGAGCGGCGGGAGAGGGAATGAGCAGTTCTTC.

This clonotype appeared a few times. The genes are TRBV12-3 or TRBV12-4 and TRBJ2-4, with D possibly TRBD1 on 5 matching bases. The tail of the sequence fits TRBJ2-7 better, so the J call may be wrong. The CDR3 is 14 residues long. The CDR3 loop is CASSLVAGPYEQYF. The CDR3 nucleotides are TGTGCCAGCAGTTTAGTGGCAGGGCCCTACGAGCAGTACTTC.

The rearrangement links TRBV6-6 to TRBJ2-2; D ambiguous. Deletions cut 11 bases from V and 6 bases from J, with 10 bases between. The CDR3 extends over 11 amino acids. Germline-derived CDR1 and CDR2 are MNHNY and SVGAGI (reference sequence). CDR3 residues: CAGAEPGELFF. The CDR3 coding sequence is TGTGCCGGCGCGGAACCCGGGGAGCTGTTTTTT.

This clonotype was found a few times. The rearrangement links TRBV5-1 to TRBJ2-3; 12 bases match TRBD2. Looked up from germline, CDR1 is SGHRS and CDR2 is YFSETQ. V shed 3 bases and J 6 bases; nucleotides not matched to a gene: 5. This CDR3 has 15 amino acids. CDR3: CASSSRTSGADTQYF. The CDR3 DNA sequence: TGCGCCAGCAGCTCTCGGACTAGCGGGGCGGATACGCAGTATTTT.

This clonotype was counted a single time. The chain links TRBV20-1 to TRBJ2-1, with TRBD2 as a possible D gene (5 bases). The length of the CDR3 is 16 residues. CDR1 and CDR2 (germline): DFQATT, SNEGSKA (reference sequence). Trimming cost V 3 bases and J 0 bases, with 15 bases left between them. In DNA, the CDR3 is TGCAGTGCTAGGGAACGGGGTTTTAGCTCCTACAATGAGCAGTTCTTC. This translates into CSARERGFSSYNEQFF.

The chain joins TRBV20-1 to TRBJ2-6; the match to TRBD1 covers 10 bases. The CDR3 runs 19 residues. Germline V gene sequence: CDR1 DFQATT, CDR2 SNEGSKA (reference sequence). Losses at the gene ends were 0 bases for V and 2 bases for J; bases not matched to a gene: 10. CDR3 coding DNA: TGCAGTGCTAGAGATTTGGGGGGGGACAGGGGTGCTGGGGCCAACGTCCTGACTTTC. It encodes CSARDLGGDRGAGANVLTF.

As for this clonotype: Possible read error: a much larger clone is one base away. This chain links TRBV20-1 with TRBJ2-5; D might be TRBD2 (5 bases). Germline CDR1 DFQATT, CDR2 SNEGSKA (reference sequence). The CDR3 length is 13 residues. The CDR3 bases are TGCCGTGCTAGGGCAGGACTGGGTGGAACCCAGTACTTC. As protein: CRARAGLGGTQYF.

The V and J genes are TRBV6-5 and TRBJ1-2; tentative D call: TRBD1 (5 bases). Trimming cost V 5 bases and J 7 bases, with 11 bases left between them. Germline V gene lookup returns CDR1 MNHEY and CDR2 SVGAGI. The length of the CDR3 is 12 residues. The CDR3 DNA follows: TGTGCCAGCAGTGACGCAGGGTCTGGCTACACCTTC. It specifies CASSDAGSGYTF.

J is TRBJ2-2 and V is TRBV12-5, with 10 positions matching TRBD2. The germline gives CDR1 LGHNT, CDR2 FRNRAP. J lost 4 bases, V lost 5 bases, and 13 bases had no gene match. The length of the CDR3 is 18 residues. CDR3 nucleotides: TGTGCTAGTGGTCCCGCTAGCGGGGGATTCGGATTCACCGGGGAGCTGTTTTTT. Translating it yields CASGPASGGFGFTGELFF.

The rearrangement joins TRBV7-9 to TRBJ2-3; perhaps D is TRBD1 or TRBD2 (5 bases each). The CDR3 loop spans 14 amino acids. V was shortened by 5 bases and J by 1 base, with 10 bases between the two germline ends. Germline CDR1 reads SEHNR; CDR2 reads FQNEAQ (reference sequence). The CDR3 DNA is TGTGCCAGCAGCGTGGGACGCCGCACAGATACGCAGTATTTT. Amino acid sequence: CASSVGRRTDTQYF. The full variable domain, with the rest looked up from reference TRBV7-9 and TRBJ2-3, is DTGVSQNPRHKITKRGQNVTFRCDPISEHNRLYWYRQTLGQGPEFLTYFQNEAQLEKSRLLSDRFSAERPKGSFSTLEIQRTEQGDSAMYLCASSVGRRTDTQYFGPGTRLTVL.

DNA for the CDR3: TGTGCCAGCACGCGTTCACTTCTGGGCGGCACCATATATTTT. It encodes CASTRSLLGGTIYF. This sequence joins TRBV6-2 or TRBV6-3 and TRBJ1-3; D gene ambiguous. The CDR3 sequence is 14 residues long. Germline loops: CDR1 MNHEY, CDR2 SVGEGT. Trimming left V 7 bases short and J 9 bases short, with 19 bases between.

The chain employs TRBV7-2 and TRBJ1-2; D not resolved. The CDR3 runs 13 residues. CDR1 and CDR2 (germline): SGHTA, FQGNSA. Trimming removed 3 bases at V and 2 bases at J, with 7 bases between. In DNA, the CDR3 is TGTGCCAGCAGCTTGAGCAGGAACTATGGCTACACCTTC. Translated, it gives CASSLSRNYGYTF. The complete variable domain, with remaining parts taken from reference TRBV7-2 and TRBJ1-2, reads GAGVSQSPSNKVTEKGKDVELRCDPISGHTALYWYRQSLGQGLEFLIYFQGNSAPDKSGLPSDRFSAERTGGSVSTLTIQRTQQEDSAVYLCASSLSRNYGYTFGSGTRLTVV.

This clonotype was detected only a few times. The genes are TRBV6-2 or TRBV6-3 and TRBJ2-3; TRBD1 or TRBD2 may be the D gene (5 bases each). Germline loops: CDR1 MNHEY, CDR2 SVGEGT. The CDR3 extends over 14 amino acids. Trimming left V 6 bases short and J 6 bases short, with 16 bases between. In DNA form, the CDR3 reads TGTGCCAGCAGCCGGGACCTACGGTGGGATACGCAGTATTTT. Translation: CASSRDLRWDTQYF.

The J gene is TRBJ2-3, the V gene TRBV20-1; 7 nucleotides agree with TRBD2. Germline CDR1 is DFQATT and CDR2 is SNEGSKA (reference sequence). This CDR3 has 16 residues. J was trimmed by 0 bases and V by 3 bases; bases with no gene match: 9. The CDR3 loop is CSASPLLAPSTDTQYF. The CDR3 DNA sequence: TGCAGTGCTAGCCCTTTACTAGCGCCCAGCACAGATACGCAGTATTTT.

In its sample, this clonotype was seen many times. The rearrangement joins TRBV2 to TRBJ2-7; TRBD1 agrees at 9 bases. Germline lookup yields CDR1 SNHLY and CDR2 FYNNEI. The trim removed 8 bases at V and 5 bases at J, leaving 7 bases unmatched. The CDR3 runs to 13 residues. CDR3 amino acids: CASGTGFSHEQYF. The CDR3 bases are TGTGCCAGCGGGACAGGGTTTTCCCACGAGCAGTACTTC.

This clonotype was found a few times. The J gene is TRBJ2-7, the V gene TRBV21-1; the table's TRBD1 call for D was not verified on the DNA. TRBV21-1 is labeled a pseudogene. CDR3 length: 15 amino acids. CDR3 in amino acids: CASSKWGHRGYEQYF. The CDR3 DNA is TGTGCCAGCAGCAAGTGGGGCCACAGGGGCTACGAGCAGTACTTC.

V and J are TRBV12-3 or TRBV12-4 and TRBJ2-1; D gene ambiguous. CDR3 length: 14 residues. Trimming cost V 7 bases and J 3 bases, with 13 bases left between them. This chain's CDR3 is CASTLSTNYNEQFF. Written as DNA, the CDR3 is TGTGCCAGCACCCTCAGTACGAACTACAATGAGCAGTTCTTC.

The chain joins TRBV7-2 to TRBJ2-3; D is undetermined. CDR3 length: 14 amino acids. Germline V CDR1 and CDR2: SGHTA, FQGNSA. V was trimmed by 3 bases and J by 7 bases, leaving 14 bases between them. This CDR3 is CASSFPNLVHTQYF. DNA for the CDR3: TGTGCCAGCAGCTTCCCAAATCTAGTCCATACGCAGTATTTT. Combining the CDR3 with reference TRBV7-2 and TRBJ2-3 gives the whole variable domain GAGVSQSPSNKVTEKGKDVELRCDPISGHTALYWYRQSLGQGLEFLIYFQGNSAPDKSGLPSDRFSAERTGGSVSTLTIQRTQQEDSAVYLCASSFPNLVHTQYFGPGTRLTVL.

This clonotype has more than one count but fewer than ten. The V gene is TRBV7-9, the J gene TRBJ1-2; 8 bases line up with TRBD1. Trimming at V came to 8 bases and at J to 4 bases, leaving 3 bases not matched to a gene. The CDR3 contains 12 residues. CDR1 SEHNR and CDR2 FQNEAQ come from the germline V gene (reference sequence). The CDR3 sequence is CASGTGGYGYTF. Written as DNA, the CDR3 is TGTGCCAGCGGTACAGGGGGCTATGGCTACACCTTC.

V gene TRBV6-5 combines with J gene TRBJ2-7; D is unresolved. CDR1 and CDR2 from the germline V gene are MNHEY and SVGAGI. Between the trimmed V and J ends, which lost 7 bases and 3 bases, there was a span of 16 bases. The CDR3 contains 14 residues. The CDR3 loop reads CASKVRRRYYEQYF. The CDR3, as DNA: TGTGCCAGCAAGGTGCGGAGAAGGTACTACGAGCAGTACTTC.

The gene calls are TRBV30 and TRBJ1-1; no firm D call. Germline V gives CDR1 GTSNPN, CDR2 SVGIG (reference sequence). The CDR3 length is 15 residues. Between the trimmed V and J ends, which lost 2 bases and 4 bases, there was a span of 17 bases. In nucleotides, the CDR3 is TGTGCCTGGAGTCCCTGGGAGGGCCTGGGCACTGAAGCTTTCTTT. Protein: CAWSPWEGLGTEAFF.

V and J are TRBV7-2 and TRBJ2-3, with D possibly TRBD2 on 6 matching bases. The CDR3 is 14 amino acids. V lost 1 base and J 9 bases, leaving 14 bases between the germline ends. Germline-derived CDR1 and CDR2 are SGHTA and FQGNSA. For the CDR3, the DNA is TGTGCCAGCAGCTTAGGGGGGGTGCAAGCGACGCAGTATTTT. Translated, it gives CASSLGGVQATQYF.

Comments on this clonotype: A read error may produce the germline difference seen at one junction end. This CDR3 is CAGSHLSTDTQYF. In DNA form, the CDR3 reads TGCGCCGGCAGCCACCTGAGCACAGATACGCAGTATTTT. The chain combines TRBV4-1 with TRBJ2-3; D is unresolved. Germline CDR1 MGHRA, CDR2 YSYEKL. The CDR3 is 13 amino acids.

CDR3 DNA: TGCAGTGCCCGGGGACAGGGGGCCTACGAGCAGTACTTC. As protein: CSARGQGAYEQYF. The rearrangement joins TRBV20-1 to TRBJ2-7; 11 nucleotides match TRBD1. The germline V gene encodes CDR1 DFQATT and CDR2 SNEGSKA (reference sequence). Unmatched junction bases numbered 3, after V lost 6 bases and J lost 2 bases. The CDR3 totals 13 residues.

The chain has TRBV5-1 and TRBJ2-7, with TRBD2 as a possible D gene (6 bases). The ends were cut back, 0 bases at V and 7 bases at J, with 20 bases in the middle. The CDR3 totals 16 residues. Germline values: CDR1 SGHRS, CDR2 YFSETQ. CDR3 amino acids: CASSLGGGMAYNEQYF. The CDR3 region has the DNA TGCGCCAGCAGCTTGGGGGGCGGGATGGCCTACAATGAGCAGTACTTC.

The genes are TRBV7-6 and TRBJ2-3, with TRBD2 matching 8 bases. Germline trimming cut 5 bases from V and 2 bases from J; bases unmatched to any gene: 6. The CDR3 loop spans 15 amino acids. Germline V gene data show CDR1 as SGHVS and CDR2 as FNYEAQ. The CDR3 DNA sequence: TGTGCCAGCAGCCTTAGCGGGGCTCACACAGATACGCAGTATTTT. Its translation: CASSLSGAHTDTQYF.

This clonotype has just a few counts. The chain employs TRBV5-1 and TRBJ2-6, with a weak D call TRBD1 (6 bases). The CDR3 has 18 amino acids. V dropped 4 bases and J dropped 0 bases, with 17 bases sitting between them. Germline CDR1 reads SGHRS; CDR2 reads YFSETQ. This chain's CDR3 is CASSVGTLSSSGANVLTF. The DNA of the CDR3 is TGCGCCAGCAGCGTCGGGACACTAAGCAGCTCTGGGGCCAACGTCCTGACTTTC.

This chain joins TRBV6-2 or TRBV6-3 and TRBJ2-1; 12 nucleotides line up with TRBD2. The length of the CDR3 is 20 residues. Trimming removed 5 bases from V and 4 bases from J; junction bases left unmatched: 18. CDR1 and CDR2 from the germline V gene are MNHEY and SVGEGT. This chain's CDR3 is CASSILAGGQRGSYYNEQFF. The CDR3 nucleotides read TGTGCCAGCAGTATCCTAGCGGGGGGGCAGAGAGGAAGTTATTACAATGAGCAGTTCTTC.